The 10 T cell receptor beta chains below all came from one sample that was sequenced in a study of cytomegalovirus exposure and HLA in healthy donors. The study ran its PCR with 60 Vbeta and 13 Jbeta primers. TCRdb's copy holds only in-frame clones and misses some; the assay was immunoSEQ multiplex PCR. This table has more than 95,000 clones, around 80% appearing once. Sequences were obtained from PBMCs. These receptor sequences come from a woman aged 18 to 35 in good health and CMV-seropositive.

The chain couples TRBV9 to TRBJ1-5; maybe TRBD1 (5 bases). Trimming removed 5 bases at V and 6 bases at J, with 18 bases between. The CDR3 is 15 residues long. Germline assignment: CDR1 SGDLS and CDR2 YYNGEE. CDR3 nucleotide sequence: TGTGCCAGCAGTCAATCTTGGGGGGAGGGTCAGCCCCAGCATTTT. Protein sequence: CASSQSWGEGQPQHF.

This clone occurred a few times. V gene TRBV5-1 combines with J gene TRBJ1-1; D possibly corresponds to TRBD1 (5 bases). The CDR3 totals 14 residues. From germline, CDR1 is SGHRS and CDR2 YFSETQ. The V and J ends lost 0 bases and 6 bases respectively, with 12 bases between them. CDR3 DNA: TGCGCCAGCAGCTTGGGGGGCGCGACGGCTGAAGCTTTCTTT. Its translation is CASSLGGATAEAFF.

The table lists this clone with a count of one. The rearrangement joins TRBV6-1 to TRBJ2-7; TRBD1 is a possible D gene (5 bases). The CDR3 runs to 12 residues. Germline CDR1 reads MNHNS; CDR2 reads SASEGT. Trimming cost V 5 bases and J 6 bases, with 11 bases left between them. This CDR3 is CASSRTSLEQYF. CDR3 DNA sequence: TGTGCCAGCAGTCGGACATCCCTCGAGCAGTACTTC.

The chain has TRBV13 and TRBJ2-7; TRBD2 agrees at 10 bases. V was clipped by 8 bases and J by 5 bases; unmatched bases: 6. The CDR3 is made up of 13 amino acids. CDR1 and CDR2 (germline): PRHDT, FYEKMQ (reference sequence). The CDR3 here is CASAGLAGDEQYF. Here the CDR3 DNA reads TGTGCCAGCGCCGGGCTAGCGGGAGACGAGCAGTACTTC.

This chain connects TRBV4-1 to TRBJ2-1; TRBD2 matches 9 bases. The CDR3 covers 18 residues. The junction had 15 bases not matched to a gene; V was cut back by 4 bases and J by 5 bases. Looked up from germline, CDR1 is MGHRA and CDR2 is YSYEKL. CDR3: CASSPSPQGIAGDNEQFF. DNA for the CDR3: TGCGCCAGCAGCCCCAGCCCACAAGGGATAGCGGGAGACAATGAGCAGTTCTTC.

The chain carries TRBV19 and TRBJ2-2; 7 bases fit TRBD1. This CDR3 contains 13 residues. The germline CDR1 and CDR2 sequences are LNHDA and SQIVND (reference sequence). V gave up 8 bases and J gave up 5 bases; unmatched junction bases: 5. CDR3 bases: TGTGCCAGTTGGGACAGTCCGACCGGGGAGCTGTTTTTT. Translation gives CASWDSPTGELFF.

The chain combines TRBV30 with TRBJ2-6; possible D gene TRBD2, 5 bases. The CDR3 is made up of 14 amino acids. From germline, CDR1 is GTSNPN and CDR2 SVGIG (reference sequence). V gave up 5 bases and J gave up 2 bases, with 10 bases separating them. Here the CDR3 DNA reads TGTGCCTGGGTTCCCGGGACTGGGGCCAACGTCCTGACTTTC. This codes for CAWVPGTGANVLTF.

This clone was found a few times. The gene calls are TRBV5-4 and TRBJ2-1; 9 nucleotides align to TRBD1. V shed 4 bases and J 4 bases; nucleotides not matched to a gene: 6. The CDR3 contains 15 residues. Germline loops: CDR1 SGHNT, CDR2 YYREEE (reference sequence). This CDR3 is CASSKDRGAYNEQFF. CDR3 in DNA: TGTGCCAGCAGCAAGGACAGGGGTGCATACAATGAGCAGTTCTTC.

This clone showed up just once. The chain carries TRBV5-6 and TRBJ2-7, with 12 bases aligning to TRBD2. The CDR3 consists of 17 residues. With 4 bases clipped from V and 0 bases from J, the junction kept 8 bases outside the gene matches. Germline CDR1 and CDR2: SGHDT and YYEEEE. Here the CDR3 reads CASSNGLAGTFSYEQYF. Here the CDR3 DNA reads TGTGCCAGCAGCAACGGACTAGCGGGAACTTTCTCCTACGAGCAGTACTTC.

The chain uses TRBV30 and TRBJ2-1; D is uncertain. Germline CDR1 GTSNPN, CDR2 SVGIG (reference sequence). Trimming cost V 3 bases and J 2 bases, with 14 bases left between them. The CDR3 loop spans 15 amino acids. CDR3 residues: CAWRSSVSAYNEQFF. The DNA of the CDR3 is TGTGCCTGGAGAAGCAGCGTCTCTGCCTACAATGAGCAGTTCTTC.